These T cell receptor beta chains were read from a single sample in a study of T cells in Graves' hyperthyroidism and ophthalmopathy. TCRdb passed the multiplex PCR reads through MiXCR, listing each CDR3 protein once. The table lists about 510,000 distinct CDR3 sequences, 12% to 15% of them singletons. Sequencing used blood. Receptor source: a woman aged 40 to 50 with Graves' hyperthyroidism. CDR3s include the opening cysteine and the closing phenylalanine or tryptophan. Each record gives: D gene, J gene, clone size, V gene, CDR3 DNA, CDR3 protein. D genes are given only for firm matches. Size tells how often a clone was seen (once, few, many) or the class of an expanded clone, and some rows leave it out.

TRBD1 | TRBJ2-7 | - | TRBV20-1 | TGCAGTGCCCCGGACAGGGGGAGCAACGAGCAGTACTTC | CSAPDRGSNEQYF
TRBD2 | TRBJ2-1 | many | TRBV5-1 | TGCGCCAGCAGCTTGGGAAGACTAGCGGCCAATGAGCAGTTCTTC | CASSLGRLAANEQFF
TRBD1 | TRBJ2-7 | few | TRBV20-1 | TGCAGTGCTGAGGCAAACAGGGGATCCGCACTGTACGAGCAGTACTTC | CSAEANRGSALYEQYF
- | TRBJ1-2 | - | TRBV19 | TGTGCCAGTAGTATAGAGCCAGAATTCGGCGGCTACACCTTC | CASSIEPEFGGYTF
TRBD2 | TRBJ2-1 | - | TRBV29-1 | TGCAGCGTTGGAGTTAGCGGGAAGTTTCTTGAGAATGAGCAGTTCTTC | CSVGVSGKFLENEQFF
TRBD2 | TRBJ2-2 | many | TRBV10-1 | TGCGCCAGCAGTGATAGCGGGAGTTTGTACGGGGAGCTGTTTTTT | CASSDSGSLYGELFF
- | TRBJ2-3 | many | TRBV6-2/TRBV6-3 | TGTGCCAGCACTCCTCGGCTAGCGAGTTTCACAGATACGCAGTATTTT | CASTPRLASFTDTQYF
- | TRBJ2-5 | - | TRBV6-1 | TGTGCCAGCAGTCTCAGGCAGTGGGGGAAACAAGAGACCCAGTACTTC | CASSLRQWGKQETQYF
- | TRBJ2-3 | many | TRBV7-8 | TGTGCCAGCAGCTTAGCGCCCAGGGGGGTCACAGATACGCAGTATTTT | CASSLAPRGVTDTQYF
TRBD2 | TRBJ2-3 | few | TRBV6-1 | TGTGCCAGCAGAGGACTAGCGGGAGAAATGGATACGCAGTATTTT | CASRGLAGEMDTQYF
- | TRBJ1-2 | few | TRBV28 | TGTGCCAGCAGTTTGACCCTCCCCGGGGGGGCTAACTATGGCTACACCTTC | CASSLTLPGGANYGYTF
- | TRBJ1-5 | - | TRBV6-6 | TGTGCCAGCAGTTACTCCGATCAGCCCCAGCATTTT | CASSYSDQPQHF
- | TRBJ2-7 | many | TRBV20-1 | TGCAGTGCTAGAGGGCAAGGGGCGTACGAGCAGTACTTC | CSARGQGAYEQYF
- | TRBJ1-2 | - | TRBV19 | TGTGCCAGTAGTAAAGGCGCAGGCTATGGCTACACCTTC | CASSKGAGYGYTF
- | TRBJ2-7 | many | TRBV20-1 | TGCAGTGCTAGAGATATTTCCAGGACTACGTTCGGGCAGTACTTC | CSARDISRTTFGQYF
TRBD1 | TRBJ1-2 | many | TRBV28 | TGTGCCAGCAGTCCCACCCCTTGGACAGGCCTCTATGGCTACACCTTC | CASSPTPWTGLYGYTF
- | TRBJ2-5 | once | TRBV9 | TGTGCCAGCAACGTAGGGGTGGCAGGAGAGACCCAGTACTTC | CASNVGVAGETQYF